The rows below give T cell receptor beta chains drawn from one sample of a study of cytomegalovirus exposure and HLA in healthy donors. Measured with immunoSEQ multiplex PCR; TCRdb has only the in-frame clones, and not every one. Of under 200,000 clones listed, roughly 12% are singletons. The material sequenced was PBMCs. The receptors originated from a man aged 45-60 years in good health and CMV-seropositive. CDR3s include the opening cysteine and the closing phenylalanine or tryptophan. The D gene is left open where the match is weak. Clone size is given for some rows only: seen once, a few or many times, or a class if the clone is expanded.

v_gene,j_gene,d_gene,abundance,CDR3aa,CDR3nt
TRBV7-9,TRBJ2-3,TRBD2,few,CASSSRLAGITDTQYF,TGTGCCAGCAGCTCTCGACTAGCGGGAATCACAGATACGCAGTATTTT
TRBV7-8,TRBJ1-5,NA,few,CASSSRDYSNQPQHF,TGTGCCAGCAGCTCCAGGGATTATAGCAATCAGCCCCAGCATTTT
TRBV5-6,TRBJ2-7,NA,few,CASSLNRFYEQYF,TGTGCCAGCAGCTTAAACAGATTCTACGAGCAGTACTTC
TRBV7-2,TRBJ2-7,NA,NA,CASSSGGLAYEQYF,TGTGCCAGCAGCTCCGGGGGGCTGGCCTACGAGCAGTACTTC
TRBV6-5,TRBJ1-6,NA,few,CASSSHTGSNSPLHF,TGTGCCAGCAGTTCCCATACAGGTTCTAATTCACCCCTCCACTTT
TRBV5-1,TRBJ1-1,TRBD1,few,CASSLEGDRSRSTEAFF,TGCGCCAGCAGCTTGGAGGGGGACAGATCTAGGAGCACTGAAGCTTTCTTT
TRBV12-5,TRBJ1-4,NA,few,CASGLVRRVGLEAWEKLFF,TGTGCTAGTGGTTTGGTACGGAGGGTAGGGCTAGAAGCGTGGGAAAAACTGTTTTTT
TRBV9,TRBJ1-2,NA,NA,CASSVGPGEGYTF,TGTGCCAGCAGCGTAGGTCCAGGGGAGGGCTACACCTTC
TRBV14,TRBJ1-4,NA,few,CASSQDLGRVEKLFF,TGTGCCAGCAGCCAAGATCTCGGCAGGGTTGAAAAACTGTTTTTT
TRBV30,TRBJ2-7,NA,NA,CAWRGGAAYEQYF,TGTGCCTGGAGGGGCGGGGCAGCCTACGAGCAGTACTTC
TRBV5-1,TRBJ1-3,TRBD1,NA,CASSLAGTGFGNTIYF,TGCGCCAGCAGCTTGGCCGGGACAGGGTTTGGAAACACCATATATTTT
TRBV30,TRBJ1-4,NA,few,CAWSVNRDNEKLFF,TGTGCCTGGAGTGTAAACAGGGATAATGAAAAACTGTTTTTT
TRBV7-9,TRBJ1-2,NA,NA,CASSSRGTRKSYGYTF,TGTGCCAGCAGCTCCCGGGGTACCAGGAAGAGCTATGGCTACACCTTC
TRBV5-6,TRBJ1-3,NA,few,CASSLEGVVGTIYF,TGTGCCAGCAGCTTGGAGGGGGTCGTCGGCACCATATATTTT
TRBV28,TRBJ1-6,NA,few,CASRNGLPNSPLHF,TGTGCCAGCAGAAATGGGCTCCCTAATTCACCCCTCCACTTT
TRBV5-1,TRBJ2-7,TRBD1,few,CASSVGQDYEQYF,TGCGCCAGCAGCGTCGGACAGGACTACGAGCAGTACTTC
TRBV27,TRBJ2-2,TRBD2,few,CASASGGRGELFF,TGTGCCAGCGCCAGCGGGGGGCGCGGGGAGCTGTTTTTT
TRBV9,TRBJ1-4,NA,NA,CASSVDAGGREKLFF,TGTGCCAGCAGCGTAGACGCGGGGGGCAGGGAAAAACTGTTTTTT
TRBV4-2,TRBJ2-3,TRBD2,few,CASSLLAGGEADTQYF,TGTGCCAGCAGCCTCCTAGCGGGGGGGGAGGCAGATACGCAGTATTTT
TRBV5-4,TRBJ1-6,NA,NA,CASSLGAVGLNNSPLHF,TGTGCCAGCAGCTTGGGGGCGGTGGGGCTAAACAATTCACCCCTCCACTTT
TRBV9,TRBJ2-1,NA,few,CASSDPQMPGRSSYNEQFF,TGTGCCAGCAGCGACCCCCAGATGCCAGGGAGGAGCTCCTACAATGAGCAGTTCTTC
TRBV5-1,TRBJ2-7,TRBD1,few,CASSSGQGGEQYF,TGCGCCAGCAGCTCCGGACAGGGGGGCGAGCAGTACTTC
TRBV11-2,TRBJ2-2,TRBD1,NA,CASSPMPGQGAEGELFF,TGTGCCAGCAGTCCTATGCCGGGACAGGGGGCGGAAGGGGAGCTGTTTTTT
TRBV28,TRBJ1-2,TRBD1,few,CASSFTTGGGLLDYGYTF,TGTGCCAGCAGCTTTACCACAGGGGGAGGATTGTTGGACTATGGCTACACCTTC
TRBV7-3,TRBJ2-1,TRBD2,few,CASRKAGGSGGAHEQFF,TGTGCCAGCAGAAAGGCGGGCGGTAGCGGGGGGGCGCATGAGCAGTTCTTC
TRBV5-4,TRBJ2-1,NA,NA,CASSPEGRGRNEQFF,TGTGCCAGCAGCCCGGAGGGTCGGGGTAGAAATGAGCAGTTCTTC
TRBV15,TRBJ2-2,NA,few,CATSRDFGGLGGELFF,TGTGCCACCAGCAGAGATTTCGGGGGGCTAGGCGGGGAGCTGTTTTTT
TRBV5-6,TRBJ1-3,TRBD1,NA,CASSTADRISGNTIYF,TGTGCCAGCAGCACAGCGGACAGGATCTCTGGAAACACCATATATTTT
TRBV27,TRBJ2-2,NA,few,CASSDRLNTGELFF,TGTGCCAGCAGCGACAGACTGAACACCGGGGAGCTGTTTTTT
TRBV5-6,TRBJ1-2,TRBD1,few,CASSRRTGDGYTF,TGTGCCAGCAGCCGAAGGACAGGGGATGGCTACACCTTC
TRBV5-6,TRBJ2-2,TRBD2,few,CASSLEKGLAGKAGELFF,TGTGCCAGCAGCTTGGAAAAGGGACTAGCGGGGAAAGCCGGGGAGCTGTTTTTT
TRBV19,TRBJ1-5,NA,few,CASSPEGEQRGNQPQHF,TGTGCCAGTAGCCCCGAAGGGGAGCAGCGGGGCAATCAGCCCCAGCATTTT
TRBV11-3,TRBJ2-1,TRBD1,NA,CASSFPGQYNEQFF,TGTGCCAGCAGCTTTCCGGGACAGTACAATGAGCAGTTCTTC
TRBV29-1,TRBJ1-6,NA,NA,CSVQGPGIDSPLHF,TGCAGCGTTCAAGGCCCAGGGATAGATTCACCCCTCCACTTT
TRBV9,TRBJ2-7,TRBD1,few,CASGRDSLSYEQYF,TGTGCCAGCGGCCGGGACAGCCTCTCCTACGAGCAGTACTTC
TRBV27,TRBJ1-4,TRBD1,NA,CASSPTGGQYEKLFF,TGTGCCAGCAGCCCGACAGGGGGACAATATGAAAAACTGTTTTTT
TRBV28,TRBJ1-5,NA,NA,CASSLPGHLNQPQHF,TGTGCCAGCAGTTTACCGGGACATCTCAATCAGCCCCAGCATTTT
TRBV5-1,TRBJ1-2,NA,NA,CASGQSPNYGYTF,TGCGCCAGTGGACAGTCACCTAACTATGGCTACACCTTC
TRBV4-1,TRBJ2-1,TRBD2,NA,CASSQDGVSGVNEQFF,TGCGCCAGCAGCCAAGATGGCGTCAGCGGGGTCAATGAGCAGTTCTTC
TRBV19,TRBJ1-3,NA,NA,CASWHRAGNTIYF,TGTGCCAGTTGGCACAGGGCTGGAAACACCATATATTTT
TRBV4-3,TRBJ2-1,TRBD2,NA,CASSLGGGRDEQFF,TGCGCCAGCAGCCTCGGGGGGGGGAGGGATGAGCAGTTCTTC
TRBV5-5,TRBJ1-1,NA,NA,CASSLRVSHTEAFF,TGTGCCAGCAGCCTTCGAGTCTCGCACACTGAAGCTTTCTTT
TRBV28,TRBJ1-1,NA,NA,CASRPPSLNTEAFF,TGTGCCAGCAGGCCCCCTAGCCTGAACACTGAAGCTTTCTTT
TRBV7-6,TRBJ2-5,TRBD2,NA,CASSYGRQETQYF,TGTGCCAGCAGCTACGGGAGGCAAGAGACCCAGTACTTC
TRBV7-2,TRBJ2-1,NA,few,CASSSVGGHGEQFF,TGTGCCAGCAGTTCGGTGGGGGGGCACGGTGAGCAGTTCTTC
TRBV30,TRBJ1-1,TRBD1,NA,CAWSPTGTGRGAEAFF,TGTGCCTGGAGTCCAACCGGGACAGGGCGGGGGGCTGAAGCTTTCTTT
TRBV2,TRBJ1-4,NA,few,CASVVGIWDSGGTTNEKLFF,TGTGCCAGCGTCGTGGGCATCTGGGACTCCGGGGGTACAACTAATGAAAAACTGTTTTTT
TRBV7-8,TRBJ2-1,TRBD1,few,CASSLGQGRYNEQFF,TGTGCCAGCAGCTTGGGACAGGGGCGATACAATGAGCAGTTCTTC
TRBV6-1,TRBJ1-5,NA,few,CASTPRPVGDQPQHF,TGTGCCAGCACCCCGAGGCCGGTAGGGGATCAGCCCCAGCATTTT
TRBV5-6,TRBJ2-5,NA,few,CASSLEREETQYF,TGTGCCAGCAGCTTGGAGAGGGAAGAGACCCAGTACTTC
TRBV7-8,TRBJ2-6,NA,NA,CASSFTGANVLTF,TGTGCCAGCAGTTTTACTGGGGCCAACGTCCTGACTTTC
TRBV5-4,TRBJ1-3,NA,NA,CAAGGNTIYF,TGTGCGGCGGGAGGAAACACCATATATTTT
TRBV21-1,TRBJ1-1,NA,NA,CASSKKDRGATTVTFF,TGTGCCAGCAGCAAAAAGGACAGGGGGGCTACTACGGTCACTTTCTTT
TRBV5-4,TRBJ2-1,TRBD2,few,CASSLEVAGSQFF,TGTGCCAGCAGCTTGGAAGTAGCGGGGTCGCAGTTCTTC
TRBV7-3,TRBJ2-2,NA,few,CASSLGQGNTGELFF,TGTGCCAGCAGCTTAGGGCAGGGGAACACCGGGGAGCTGTTTTTT
TRBV6-1,TRBJ1-1,NA,few,CASSELRTVPEAFF,TGTGCCAGCAGTGAACTGAGGACAGTTCCTGAAGCTTTCTTT
TRBV9,TRBJ2-3,NA,few,CASSTGVSDTQYF,TGTGCCAGCAGTACAGGCGTATCAGATACGCAGTATTTT